This record concerns one T cell receptor (beta chain) sequence. Its antigen is not known. The data were taken from a study of T cell responses to AZD1222 COVID-19 vaccine. Looked up from germline, CDR1 is SNHLY and CDR2 is FYNNEI. The CDR3 runs 13 residues. Deletions cut 6 bases from V and 8 bases from J, with 16 bases between. Profiled with immunoSEQ multiplex PCR; TCRdb holds only in-frame clones, not every one. This table has under 150,000 clones, 80% to 90% appearing once. Study-wide results and limits: Every sample of the repertoires postdated the peak T cell response. CD4 TCRs covered the whole spike, strongest at regions 160-218 and 743-854.

The sequence came from an adult in good health. The chain couples TRBV2 to TRBJ1-2; D call uncertain. Sequenced here: peripheral blood, sampled on day 0 of MenACWY control vaccination. The CDR3 here is CASRRIGVEGYTF. DNA for the CDR3: TGTGCCAGCAGAAGAATCGGGGTAGAAGGCTACACCTTC.